Below are 20 T cell receptor beta chains sequenced from a single sample in a study of cytomegalovirus exposure and HLA in healthy donors. Sequenced by immunoSEQ multiplex PCR; TCRdb stores in-frame clones only, minus some. The sample lists 95,000 to 120,000 clones; nearly 97% were seen once. The sequenced material came from PBMCs. The receptors here all came from a woman under 30 in good health and CMV-seronegative.

This chain connects TRBV2 to TRBJ2-3; possibly TRBD1 for D (6 bases). V lost 1 base and J lost 6, with 11 bases in between. Germline CDR1 is SNHLY and CDR2 is FYNNEI. The CDR3 runs to 14 residues. This chain's CDR3 is CASSEGGGGDTQYF. CDR3 bases: TGTGCCAGCAGTGAAGGAGGGGGTGGCGATACGCAGTATTTT.

The V gene is TRBV6-5, the J gene TRBJ2-5; D perhaps matches TRBD2 (7 bases). Germline CDR1 reads MNHEY; CDR2 reads SVGAGI. V lost 0 bases and J 4 bases, leaving 15 bases between the germline ends. The CDR3 contains 16 residues. The CDR3 DNA follows: TGTGCCAGCAGTTACTCGGCCGGGGGGCCTAGAGAGACCCAGTACTTC. Translating it yields CASSYSAGGPRETQYF.

V is TRBV28 and J is TRBJ2-7; tentative D call: TRBD1 (5 bases). CDR3 length equals 14 residues. Germline V lookup: CDR1 MDHEN, CDR2 SYDVKM. Trimming took 7 bases from V and 2 from J, leaving 15 bases between them. CDR3 region: CASNPPGFPYEQYF. The CDR3 DNA is TGTGCCAGCAACCCACCAGGGTTCCCCTACGAGCAGTACTTC.

The chain links TRBV7-9 to TRBJ2-3; D is unresolved. Per germline, CDR1 SEHNR and CDR2 FQNEAQ (reference sequence). V lost 3 bases, J lost 0 bases, and 16 bases lay in between. The CDR3 totals 17 residues. CDR3 residues: CASSFSSRVTSTDTQYF. In DNA, the CDR3 is TGTGCCAGCAGCTTTAGTTCCCGGGTGACTAGCACAGATACGCAGTATTTT.

This chain joins TRBV19 and TRBJ2-2; TRBD1 agrees at 9 bases. CDR3 size: 15 residues. The ends lost 5 bases at V and 5 bases at J; junction bases unmatched: 6. The V gene's germline CDR1 is LNHDA and CDR2 SQIVND (reference sequence). The CDR3 is CASSFTGTGTGELFF. CDR3 nucleotides: TGTGCCAGTAGTTTCACCGGGACAGGGACCGGGGAGCTGTTTTTT.

The chain is built from TRBV5-1 and TRBJ2-1, with 8 positions matching TRBD2. Germline CDR1 and CDR2: SGHRS and YFSETQ. This CDR3 is 16 amino acids long. Trimming took 2 bases from V and 0 from J; bases not matched to a gene: 4. Written as DNA, the CDR3 is TGCGCCAGCAGCTTCGAAGCGGGGGACTCCTACAATGAGCAGTTCTTC. Translation gives CASSFEAGDSYNEQFF.

The chain links TRBV6-1 to TRBJ1-5, with 9 positions matching TRBD1. There are 15 residues in the CDR3. The V segment lost 1 base and the J segment 7 bases; nucleotides outside the gene matches: 5. CDR1 is MNHNS and CDR2 is SASEGT in the germline V gene. DNA for the CDR3: TGTGCCAGCAGTGAAGGGACAGGGGAGGTACAGCCCCAGCATTTT. It codes for CASSEGTGEVQPQHF.

The J gene is TRBJ1-1, the V gene TRBV5-1; maybe TRBD1 (5 bases). The CDR3 contains 16 residues. The V end was cut by 1 base, the J end by 3 bases, with 16 bases between. Germline-derived CDR1 and CDR2 are SGHRS and YFSETQ. The CDR3 loop reads CASSLLYRLGDTEAFF. In DNA form, the CDR3 reads TGCGCCAGCAGCTTGCTTTACAGGCTTGGGGACACTGAAGCTTTCTTT.

The chain recombines TRBV7-2 with TRBJ1-2; a possible D gene is TRBD1 (5 bases). Germline values: CDR1 SGHTA, CDR2 FQGNSA. The germline V and J ends were trimmed by 5 bases and 7 bases, with 11 bases remaining between them. CDR3 length: 12 residues. The chain's CDR3 is CASSTQGFGYTF. The CDR3 region has the DNA TGTGCCAGCAGCACCCAGGGTTTTGGCTACACCTTC.

The rearrangement uses TRBV2 and TRBJ1-5, with unresolved D. Germline CDR1 and CDR2: SNHLY and FYNNEI. The CDR3 runs 12 residues. Trimming shortened V by 4 bases and J by 6 bases, and 7 bases separated the two germline ends. The CDR3 protein is CASSVEIQPQHF. In DNA form, the CDR3 reads TGTGCCAGCAGTGTTGAGATTCAGCCCCAGCATTTT.

J is TRBJ2-3 and V is TRBV19, with a weak D call TRBD2 (6 bases). Trimming took 3 bases from V and 1 from J, leaving 14 bases between them. From germline, CDR1 is LNHDA and CDR2 SQIVND (reference sequence). CDR3 size: 16 residues. As DNA, the CDR3 is TGTGCCAGTAGTATTTTAGGACTACTTCGCACAGATACGCAGTATTTT. Protein: CASSILGLLRTDTQYF.

The chain joins TRBV18 to TRBJ2-3; D perhaps matches TRBD2 (7 bases). V lost 6 bases and J 2 bases, leaving 12 bases between the germline ends. Germline CDR1 KGHSH, CDR2 LQKENI. The CDR3 extends over 14 amino acids. The CDR3 nucleotides are TGTGCCAGCTCTTTGCGGGGGCCCACAGATACGCAGTATTTT. Protein product: CASSLRGPTDTQYF.

A single count supports this clone. This chain links TRBV18 with TRBJ2-1; no clear D gene. V was shortened by 2 bases and J by 5 bases, with 7 bases between the two germline ends. The CDR3 is 13 residues long. Per germline, CDR1 KGHSH and CDR2 LQKENI. In DNA, the CDR3 is TGTGCCAGCTCACCATACAAACACAATGAGCAGTTCTTC. As protein: CASSPYKHNEQFF.

This clone was counted a single time. The chain joins TRBV30 to TRBJ2-2, with D uncertain. The V gene's germline CDR1 is GTSNPN and CDR2 SVGIG (reference sequence). CDR3 length: 12 residues. The V end lost 2 bases, the J end lost 4 bases, and 5 bases lay between the germline ends. The CDR3 spells CAWSISTGELFF. In nucleotides, the CDR3 is TGTGCCTGGAGTATTAGCACCGGGGAGCTGTTTTTT.

The rearrangement joins TRBV28 to TRBJ1-3; 7 bases line up with TRBD1. The V and J ends lost 2 bases and 2 bases, in that order; junction bases with no gene match: 6. The CDR3 sequence is 16 residues long. Per germline, CDR1 MDHEN and CDR2 SYDVKM. CDR3 in DNA: TGTGCCAGCAGTTTAGACAGGGTCGATGCTGGAAACACCATATATTTT. Translation: CASSLDRVDAGNTIYF.

J is TRBJ1-2 and V is TRBV7-9; D is possibly TRBD1 (5 bases). CDR1 and CDR2 (germline): SEHNR, FQNEAQ (reference sequence). Trimming shortened V by 8 bases and J by 8 bases, and 21 bases separated the two germline ends. This CDR3 comprises 14 residues. DNA for the CDR3: TGTGCCAGCCGCCGTGGCGACACGGGGGAGGGCTACACCTTC. It translates to CASRRGDTGEGYTF. Supplemented by reference TRBV7-9 and TRBJ1-2, the full variable domain reads DTGVSQNPRHKITKRGQNVTFRCDPISEHNRLYWYRQTLGQGPEFLTYFQNEAQLEKSRLLSDRFSAERPKGSFSTLEIQRTEQGDSAMYLCASRRGDTGEGYTFGSGTRLTVV.

V gene TRBV4-1 combines with J gene TRBJ1-4; 7 positions agree with TRBD1. Germline-derived CDR1 and CDR2 are MGHRA and YSYEKL. This CDR3 has 17 amino acids. The trim removed 1 base at V and 0 bases at J, leaving 5 bases unmatched. CDR3 sequence: CASSQATTGTTNEKLFF. The CDR3 DNA sequence: TGCGCCAGCAGCCAAGCCACGACAGGGACAACTAATGAAAAACTGTTTTTT.

The chain links TRBV7-9 to TRBJ1-6, with a possible D match to TRBD1 (6 bases). The V end was cut by 1 base, the J end by 0 bases, with 13 bases between. The CDR3 spans 18 residues. Per germline, CDR1 SEHNR and CDR2 FQNEAQ (reference sequence). CDR3 in amino acids: CASSLGTGLSSYNSPLHF. DNA for the CDR3: TGTGCCAGCAGCTTAGGTACAGGGCTCAGCTCCTATAATTCACCCCTCCACTTT.

The CDR3 here is CASSPPPGVEAFF. The CDR3 bases are TGTGCCAGCAGCCCCCCCCCTGGAGTTGAAGCTTTCTTT. The V call is TRBV6-5, the J call TRBJ1-1; D gene uncertain. This CDR3 region has 13 residues. Germline CDR1 MNHEY, CDR2 SVGAGI. Between the trimmed V and J ends, which lost 6 bases and 7 bases, there was a span of 15 bases.

The rearrangement joins TRBV4-2 to TRBJ2-5; 13 nucleotides line up with TRBD2. Germline V CDR1 and CDR2: LGHNA, YNFKEQ. After removal of 5 bases from V and 5 bases from J, the junction contained 14 bases not matched to a gene. This CDR3 has 18 residues. The CDR3 DNA follows: TGTGCCAGCAGCTGGACGCAGGGGACTAGCGGGGCGTTTGAGACCCAGTACTTC. This gives the protein CASSWTQGTSGAFETQYF.